This TCR beta chain was obtained from a study of T cells in Graves' hyperthyroidism and ophthalmopathy. Study-wide context: The blood sample was taken at first diagnosis, before treatment began. Regarding the study as a whole: Within blood appeared most thyroid clonotypes that had expanded above 0.001.

The TCR beta CDR3 regions underwent amplification using RNA transcripts as the source. HTBI primers were used for first-round RT-PCR of the TCR CDR3. TCRdb independently ran MiXCR on the multiplex PCR reads; one entry per CDR3 protein. The sample carries around 500,000 distinct CDR3 sequences, approximately 16% recorded once. A NOSPECS grade of at least 4, a Clinical Activity Score of at least 3 and duration under 3 months were recorded in ophthalmopathy patients. Orbital computed tomography and thyroid ultrasound, together with serum TRAb and thyroxine and clinical symptoms, were used for diagnoses. Details on this clonotype: Antigen: not known.

The CDR3 runs to 12 residues. Germline V lookup: CDR1 SEHNR, CDR2 FQNEAQ (reference sequence). V lost 5 bases and J lost 3, with 7 bases in between. V and J are TRBV7-9 and TRBJ1-1, with TRBD1 as a possible D gene (6 bases). Sequenced input: blood. The source of this sequence is a woman in her twenties or thirties with Graves' ophthalmopathy. The CDR3 DNA is TGTGCCAGCAGCAACAGGGACACTGAAGCTTTCTTT. It codes for CASSNRDTEAFF.